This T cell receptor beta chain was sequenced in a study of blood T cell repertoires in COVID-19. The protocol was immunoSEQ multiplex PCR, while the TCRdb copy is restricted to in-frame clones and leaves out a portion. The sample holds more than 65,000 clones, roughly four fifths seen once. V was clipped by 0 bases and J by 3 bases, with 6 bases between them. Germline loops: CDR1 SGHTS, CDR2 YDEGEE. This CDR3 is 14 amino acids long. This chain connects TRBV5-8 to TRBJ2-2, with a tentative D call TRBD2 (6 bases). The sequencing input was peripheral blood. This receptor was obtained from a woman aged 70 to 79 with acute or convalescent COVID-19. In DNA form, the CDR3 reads TGTGCCAGCAGCTTGGGACTAGACACCGGGGAGCTGTTTTTT. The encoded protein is CASSLGLDTGELFF.